This TCR beta chain was obtained from a study of cytomegalovirus exposure and HLA in healthy donors. Concerning this clone itself: The antigen is unknown.

All the people who gave samples were healthy bone marrow donors. Germline-derived CDR1 and CDR2 are WNHNN and SYGVQD (reference sequence). V lost 7 bases and J lost 7; bases outside the gene matches: 7. The CDR3 contains 14 residues. The PCR employed 60 Vbeta primers together with 13 Jbeta primers. Produced via immunoSEQ multiplex PCR; TCRdb's table is partial and in-frame only. This sample has more than 200,000 clones, with 70% found just once. Broader study findings: In the analysis, some V segments, TRBV6-2 and TRBV6-3 included, were excluded as indistinguishable. Later on, an analysis found that several of the most significant clusters appeared to be linked to common viral pathogens, which included parvovirus B19.

This TCR came from a man between 35 and 55 years old in good health and CMV-seropositive. Sequencing was performed on PBMCs. The gene calls are TRBV10-1 and TRBJ1-6; 7 bases are shared with TRBD1. The CDR3 DNA sequence: TGCGCCAGCATAAAAGACAGGGCCAATTCACCCCTCCACTTT. Protein sequence: CASIKDRANSPLHF.